Each of the 6 T cell receptor beta chains below was sequenced from the same sample in a study of blood T cell repertoires in COVID-19. Measured with immunoSEQ multiplex PCR; TCRdb has only the in-frame clones, and not every one. The sample lists about 260,000 clones, 75% to 90% occurring once. The sample was peripheral blood. All receptors come from a woman aged 40 to 50 who had recovered from COVID-19.

The genes are TRBV27 and TRBJ2-7; TRBD1 is a possible D gene (5 bases). The CDR3 contains 14 residues. CDR1 is MNHEY, CDR2 SMNVEV, per germline (reference sequence). With 9 bases removed from V and 3 bases from J, the gap between germline ends came to 18 bases. The CDR3 here is CARTTVFSNYEQYF. The DNA for the CDR3 is TGTGCCAGGACGACAGTATTTTCGAACTACGAGCAGTACTTC.

The V call is TRBV27, the J call TRBJ1-5; 8 bases are a match to TRBD1. Losses at the gene ends were 10 bases for V and 3 bases for J; bases not matched to a gene: 8. The CDR3 runs to 14 residues. Germline assignment: CDR1 MNHEY and CDR2 SMNVEV (reference sequence). The CDR3 loop is CATRTGSYNQPQHF. CDR3 bases: TGTGCCACCCGGACAGGGTCGTACAATCAGCCCCAGCATTTT.

The chain combines TRBV11-2 with TRBJ2-2, with D tentatively TRBD1 (6 bases). The CDR3 length is 16 residues. Germline V gene data show CDR1 as SGHAT and CDR2 as FQNNGV. Deletions cut 1 base from V and 2 bases from J, with 11 bases between. CDR3 coding DNA: TGTGCCAGCAGCTTAGCCAGGGGTCATAACACCGGGGAGCTGTTTTTT. Amino acids: CASSLARGHNTGELFF.

The chain links TRBV5-6 to TRBJ1-2; 7 nucleotides align to TRBD1. The V gene end was trimmed by 0 bases and the J gene end by 4 bases; junction bases not matched to a gene: 15. Germline V gives CDR1 SGHDT, CDR2 YYEEEE. CDR3 length: 18 amino acids. CDR3: CASSLGGGTALFTYGYTF. The CDR3 DNA sequence: TGTGCCAGCAGCTTGGGCGGGGGGACAGCCCTCTTTACCTATGGCTACACCTTC.

V gene TRBV30 combines with J gene TRBJ1-2; D ambiguous. The germline V and J ends were trimmed by 3 bases and 3 bases, with 17 bases remaining between them. CDR1 GTSNPN and CDR2 SVGIG come from the germline V gene (reference sequence). There are 15 residues in the CDR3. The CDR3 loop reads CAWRSGPPRDYGYTF. The CDR3, as DNA: TGTGCCTGGAGGTCCGGCCCACCGAGGGACTATGGCTACACCTTC.

The chain combines TRBV7-3 with TRBJ1-1, with TRBD1 as a possible D gene (6 bases). The V and J ends lost 5 bases and 3 bases respectively, with 13 bases between them. Germline V gene lookup returns CDR1 SGHTA and CDR2 FQGTGA. The CDR3 covers 14 residues. This CDR3 is CASSARGADTEAFF. CDR3 nucleotide sequence: TGTGCCAGCAGCGCTCGGGGGGCAGACACTGAAGCTTTCTTT.